This T cell receptor (beta chain) was recovered during a study of cytomegalovirus exposure and HLA in healthy donors. Concerning this clone itself: The antigen is undetermined.

Study-level points and caveats: V- and J-gene trimming of TCR beta was linked (in a later analysis) to a missense DCLRE1C variant. An ancestry cluster, one associated with Asian ancestry, reportedly showed fewer N-insertions than the approximately 670-donor mean in a later analysis.

The V end lost 1 base, the J end lost 2 bases, and 10 bases lay between the germline ends. Germline V lookup: CDR1 SGHRS, CDR2 YFSETQ. CDR3 length equals 15 residues. 13 Jbeta primers and 60 Vbeta primers were used for the PCR. The protocol was immunoSEQ multiplex PCR, while the TCRdb copy is restricted to in-frame clones and leaves out a portion. The sample records about 140,000 clones, roughly 80% being singletons. The sequence was collected from a man between 40 and 49 years old in good health and CMV-seropositive. Sample: PBMCs. The chain carries TRBV5-1 and TRBJ1-3; perhaps TRBD1 as D (6 bases). DNA for the CDR3: TGCGCCAGCAGCTTGATGGGGGCGACTGGAAACACCATATATTTT. Protein sequence: CASSLMGATGNTIYF.